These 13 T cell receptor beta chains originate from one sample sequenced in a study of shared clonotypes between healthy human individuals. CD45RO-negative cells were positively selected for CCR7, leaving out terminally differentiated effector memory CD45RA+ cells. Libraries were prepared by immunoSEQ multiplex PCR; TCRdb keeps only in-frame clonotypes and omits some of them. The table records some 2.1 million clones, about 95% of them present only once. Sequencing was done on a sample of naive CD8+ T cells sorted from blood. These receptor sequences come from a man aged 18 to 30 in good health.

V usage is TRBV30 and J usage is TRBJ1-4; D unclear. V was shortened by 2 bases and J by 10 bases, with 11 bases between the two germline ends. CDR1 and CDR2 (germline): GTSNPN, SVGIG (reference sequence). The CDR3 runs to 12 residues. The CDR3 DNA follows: TGTGCCTGGAGTCCTGTGGGAGGAAAACTGTTTTTT. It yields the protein CAWSPVGGKLFF.

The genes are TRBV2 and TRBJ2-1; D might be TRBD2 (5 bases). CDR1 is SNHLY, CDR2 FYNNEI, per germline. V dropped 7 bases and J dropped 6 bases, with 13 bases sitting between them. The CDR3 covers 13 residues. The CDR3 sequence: CASMKGVGNEQFF. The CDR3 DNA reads TGTGCCAGCATGAAGGGAGTTGGCAATGAGCAGTTCTTC.

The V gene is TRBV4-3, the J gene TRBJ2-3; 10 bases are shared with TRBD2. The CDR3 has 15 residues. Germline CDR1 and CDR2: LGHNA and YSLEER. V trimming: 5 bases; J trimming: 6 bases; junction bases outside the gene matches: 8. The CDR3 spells CASSDLAGGEDTQYF. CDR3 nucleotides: TGCGCCAGCAGCGACTTAGCGGGAGGAGAGGATACGCAGTATTTT.

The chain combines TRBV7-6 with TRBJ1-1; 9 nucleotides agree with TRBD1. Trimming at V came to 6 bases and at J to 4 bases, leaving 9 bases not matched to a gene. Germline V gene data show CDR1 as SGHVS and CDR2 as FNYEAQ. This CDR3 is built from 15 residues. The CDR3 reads CASRLEMTGGTEAFF. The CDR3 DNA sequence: TGTGCCAGCAGGCTGGAGATGACAGGGGGCACTGAAGCTTTCTTT.

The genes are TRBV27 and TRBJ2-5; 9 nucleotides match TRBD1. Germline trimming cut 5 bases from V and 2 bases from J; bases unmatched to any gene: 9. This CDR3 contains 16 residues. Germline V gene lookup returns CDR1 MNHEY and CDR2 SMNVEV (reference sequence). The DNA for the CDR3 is TGTGCCAGCAGTCCCGGGACAGGGTTGGAACAAGAGACCCAGTACTTC. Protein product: CASSPGTGLEQETQYF.

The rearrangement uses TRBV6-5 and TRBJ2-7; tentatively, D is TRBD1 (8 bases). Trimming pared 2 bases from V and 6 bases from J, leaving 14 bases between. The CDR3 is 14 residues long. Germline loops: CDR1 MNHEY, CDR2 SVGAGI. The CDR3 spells CASSYGQGGLEQYF. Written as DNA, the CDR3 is TGTGCCAGCAGTTACGGACAGGGAGGGCTCGAGCAGTACTTC.

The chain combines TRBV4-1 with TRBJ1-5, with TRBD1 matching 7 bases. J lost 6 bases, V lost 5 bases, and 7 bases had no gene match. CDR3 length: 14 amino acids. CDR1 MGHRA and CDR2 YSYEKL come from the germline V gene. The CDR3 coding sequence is TGCGCCAGCAGCGTCGACAGGGTAGGTCAGCCCCAGCATTTT. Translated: CASSVDRVGQPQHF.

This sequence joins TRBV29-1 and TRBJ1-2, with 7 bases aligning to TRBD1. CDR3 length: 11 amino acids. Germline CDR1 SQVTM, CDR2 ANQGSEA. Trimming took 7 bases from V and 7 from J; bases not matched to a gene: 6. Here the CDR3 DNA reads TGCAGCGCTATGACAGGGCCTGGCTACACCTTC. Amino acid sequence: CSAMTGPGYTF.

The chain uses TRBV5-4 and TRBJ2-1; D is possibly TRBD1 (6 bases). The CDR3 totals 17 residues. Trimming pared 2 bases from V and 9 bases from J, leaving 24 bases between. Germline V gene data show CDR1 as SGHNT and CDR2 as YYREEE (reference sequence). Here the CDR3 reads CASSLGNPLIQGSEQFF. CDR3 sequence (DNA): TGTGCCAGCAGCTTAGGAAATCCTCTTATACAGGGAAGTGAGCAGTTCTTC.

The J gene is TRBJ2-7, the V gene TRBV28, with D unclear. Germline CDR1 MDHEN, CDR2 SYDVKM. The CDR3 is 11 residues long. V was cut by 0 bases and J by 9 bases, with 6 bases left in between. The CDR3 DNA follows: TGTGCCAGCAGTTTATGGGGGTCGCAGTACTTC. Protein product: CASSLWGSQYF.

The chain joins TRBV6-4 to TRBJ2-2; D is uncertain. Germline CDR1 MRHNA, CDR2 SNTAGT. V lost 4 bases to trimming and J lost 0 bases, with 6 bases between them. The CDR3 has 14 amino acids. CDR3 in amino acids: CASSVIPNTGELFF. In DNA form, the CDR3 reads TGTGCCAGCAGTGTAATTCCGAACACCGGGGAGCTGTTTTTT.

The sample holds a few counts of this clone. CDR3 loop: CASSVAAEAIEAFF. The DNA of the CDR3 is TGTGCCAGCAGCGTAGCGGCAGAGGCTATTGAAGCTTTCTTT. V and J are TRBV9 and TRBJ1-1; D is unclear. This CDR3 spans 14 amino acids. Germline CDR1 is SGDLS and CDR2 is YYNGEE. V was shortened by 0 bases and J by 7 bases, with 13 bases between the two germline ends.

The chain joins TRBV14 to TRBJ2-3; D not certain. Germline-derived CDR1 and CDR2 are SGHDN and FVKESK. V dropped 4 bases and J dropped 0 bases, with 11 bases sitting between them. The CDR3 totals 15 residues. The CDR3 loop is CASSLGETSTDTQYF. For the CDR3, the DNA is TGTGCCAGCAGCCTCGGTGAGACTAGCACAGATACGCAGTATTTT.